Given below is one TCR beta chain in context. Its antigen is currently unknown. The CDR3 runs 18 residues. Germline-derived CDR1 and CDR2 are MDHEN and SYDVKM. Trimming cost V 0 bases and J 2 bases, with 19 bases left between them. This sample was included in a study of shared clonotypes between healthy human individuals. Study-wide results and caveats: Inspection by rarefaction showed sorted-subset sequencing to be incomplete despite large depth. Tissue TCR repertoires likely differ from these blood-only repertoires. Clonotypes shared by all four donors outscored non-shared clonotypes in generation probability. The sharing of 4.5% to 5.5% of naive CD4 clonotypes was seen across a handful of donors.

Repertoires were generated with immunoSEQ multiplex PCR, while TCRdb's copy carries only in-frame clones and drops some. The sample gives more than 2 million clones, around 95% of which show up once; 0.1% to 0.15% is in the top ten. Sequencing was performed on naive CD4+ T cells sorted from blood. The subset: CD45RA+ positively selected. This sequence joins TRBV28 and TRBJ1-2; a possible D gene is TRBD1 (5 bases). The sequence came from a man in his late teens or twenties in good health. DNA for the CDR3: TGTGCCAGCAGTTTATGGTCGTTCGAGGGGCAAATAAACTATGGCTACACCTTC. Protein sequence: CASSLWSFEGQINYGYTF.